This record concerns one TCR beta chain sequence. Its specificity is not known. V lost 3 bases to trimming and J lost 5 bases, with 5 bases between them. Germline loops: CDR1 MNHEY, CDR2 SVGEGT. The CDR3 runs 12 residues. This specimen comes from a study of T cell repertoires in cytomegalovirus infection. The wider study: It was recently identified HLA-C-restricted and well-studied HLA-B-restricted CMV epitopes that the study used. Indicated by public TCR beta signatures were CMV infection and matching HLA type.

Study outcomes and limitations: The ex vivo response was dominated by HLA-C-restricted CMV-specific TCR beta clonotypes. Adding up the frequency of public TCR beta families identified people who carried CMV plus the relevant HLA.

In TCRdb, the reads were re-called with MiXCR into one record per CDR3 protein. The profile shows a few hundred thousand distinct CDR3 sequences, roughly 25% of them singletons. The input for sequencing was cultured PBMCs, taken from culture after CMV antigen stimulation. The J gene is TRBJ2-1, the V gene TRBV6-2 or TRBV6-3; D unresolved. The receptor comes from a human donor in good health (CMV status not recorded). Some clones in this sample may be carry-over from other donors' samples. The CDR3 sequence: CASSYWDNEQFF. Written as DNA, the CDR3 is TGTGCCAGCAGTTATTGGGACAATGAGCAGTTCTTC.